One TCR beta chain is described in this entry. This receptor's antigen is unknown. No much larger clone exists at a distance of one base, and base qualities are not known. The germline V gene yields ENHRY for CDR1 and SYGVKD for CDR2. From cysteine to phenylalanine, the CDR3 is 14 amino acids long. Only CDR3 DNA is held: 42 bases, read in frame from base 1. The junction shows trimming of 4 bases on V and 1 base on J, plus 8 bases between the germline ends. The data were produced on an Illumina HiSeq 1500. The public sequencing data were trimmed at Q25 with fastp and processed into clonotypes with MiXCR by TCRdb, which kept only in-frame beta chains. A single entry per CDR3 protein holds the most common genes and DNA from its merged rows. This sample holds hundreds of thousands of distinct CDR3 sequences; 35% to 45% were observed only once. 2.5% to 3.5% of the sample is in the top ten clones. The data stem from a study of T cell repertoires in cytomegalovirus infection (dated by TCRdb to between 2018 and 2021). Looking at the study overall: Donor HLA type was relevant to the analysis, because carriage of CMV infection together with the matching HLA type was indicated by public TCR beta signatures. Results the study describes overall, beyond this receptor: In the ex vivo response, HLA-C-restricted CMV-specific TCR beta clonotypes were dominant, and in two of eight donors the single most frequent clonotype came from this HLA-C-restricted group. In both this cohort and an independent roughly 330-donor cohort, the cumulative frequency of public TCR beta family members distinguished carriers of CMV infection plus the relevant HLA type.

This clonotype originated in a human donor in good health (CMV status not recorded). Some clones in this sample may be carry-over from other donors' samples. The sequence links TRBV10-3 to TRBJ1-5; the best D guess is TRBD1, with 5 bases matching. What was sequenced was PBMCs. DNA sequence: TGTGCCATCAGTGCGACAGAAAGCAATCAGCCCCAGCATTTT. Translated, it reads CAISATESNQPQHF.